The clone carrying this T cell receptor (beta chain) has at least ten counts. Each cDNA molecule in the library carried unique molecular identifiers. MiXCR, run by TCRdb on the RACE reads, gives a single entry per CDR3 protein. The sample lists some 110,000 distinct CDR3 sequences; 9% to 14% were seen once. The data were obtained in a study of human T cells and chemical hapten exposure. Study as a whole: Patients received weekly diphenylcyclopropenone doses to the scalp throughout the approximately 24-week study.

The time point denotes: patch test 1, 2 weeks after DPC sensitization. As for treatment: therapeutic diphenylcyclopropenone sensitization with weekly scalp DPC. The clonotype comes from a woman aged 45-60 years with alopecia areata. Some clones in this sample may be carry-over from other donors' samples. The sample in question was whole blood, obtained in connection with sensitization to the hapten diphenylcyclopropenone (DPC).

The CDR3 coding sequence is TGTGCCAGCAGCTCCCTCGTTCGGGGCACCGGGGAGCTGTTTTTT. Its translation is CASSSLVRGTGELFF. This chain links TRBV5-4 with TRBJ2-2; D is perhaps TRBD2 (5 bases). Trimming took 3 bases from V and 4 from J, leaving 13 bases between them. The V gene's germline CDR1 is SGHNT and CDR2 YYREEE (reference sequence). This CDR3 has 15 amino acids.